This TCR beta chain was recovered during a study of control samples from healthy donors and cancer patients. Sequenced by immunoSEQ multiplex PCR; TCRdb stores in-frame clones only, minus some. The sample contains about 52,000 clones, 85% to 95% of which appear only once. This TCR came from a man younger than 45 in good health. Sequencing was performed on blood.

As DNA, the CDR3 is TGTGCCAGCAGCTCGAGCGGGAATGGCTCCTACGAGCAGTACTTC. Translation gives CASSSSGNGSYEQYF. J is TRBJ2-7 and V is TRBV13; 7 bases agree with TRBD2. CDR1 and CDR2 from the germline V gene are PRHDT and FYEKMQ (reference sequence). The junction had 6 bases not matched to a gene; V was cut back by 4 bases and J by 0 bases. The CDR3 runs 15 residues. The entire variable domain, with the rest obtained from reference TRBV13 and TRBJ2-7, is as follows: AAGVIQSPRHLIKEKRETATLKCYPIPRHDTVYWYQQGPGQDPQFLISFYEKMQSDKGSIPDRFSAQQFSDYHSELNMSSLELGDSALYFCASSSSGNGSYEQYFGPGTRLTVT.